The present entry profiles one T cell receptor beta chain with its context. Seattle-derived patients entered the study during active infection and were followed longitudinally. This record belongs to a study of blood T cell repertoires in COVID-19. Study background: Samples came from the United States, Italy and Spain, spanning acute and convalescent COVID-19. T cells, B-cell-depleted T cells, or PBMCs supplied cDNA or gDNA.

V was shortened by 5 bases and J by 0 bases, with 6 bases between the two germline ends. The CDR3 length is 13 residues. Germline CDR1 reads SEHNR; CDR2 reads FQNEAQ (reference sequence). In the original workflow: Amplification from reference gene primers served as the basis for estimated nucleated cell counts. Using immunoSEQ multiplex PCR, the repertoire was profiled, and TCRdb retains in-frame clones only, with some absent. V, J and clone size were drawn from that table, and D and trimming were deduced from the DNA. This table has about 130,000 clones, about 89% appearing once. The sequence was obtained from a man in his fifties or sixties with COVID-19, enrolled during active disease. The sample comprised peripheral blood. The V gene is TRBV7-9, the J gene TRBJ2-3; no reliable D call. The DNA of the CDR3 is TGTGCCAGCAGCGCTAAAAGCACAGATACGCAGTATTTT. Translation gives CASSAKSTDTQYF.